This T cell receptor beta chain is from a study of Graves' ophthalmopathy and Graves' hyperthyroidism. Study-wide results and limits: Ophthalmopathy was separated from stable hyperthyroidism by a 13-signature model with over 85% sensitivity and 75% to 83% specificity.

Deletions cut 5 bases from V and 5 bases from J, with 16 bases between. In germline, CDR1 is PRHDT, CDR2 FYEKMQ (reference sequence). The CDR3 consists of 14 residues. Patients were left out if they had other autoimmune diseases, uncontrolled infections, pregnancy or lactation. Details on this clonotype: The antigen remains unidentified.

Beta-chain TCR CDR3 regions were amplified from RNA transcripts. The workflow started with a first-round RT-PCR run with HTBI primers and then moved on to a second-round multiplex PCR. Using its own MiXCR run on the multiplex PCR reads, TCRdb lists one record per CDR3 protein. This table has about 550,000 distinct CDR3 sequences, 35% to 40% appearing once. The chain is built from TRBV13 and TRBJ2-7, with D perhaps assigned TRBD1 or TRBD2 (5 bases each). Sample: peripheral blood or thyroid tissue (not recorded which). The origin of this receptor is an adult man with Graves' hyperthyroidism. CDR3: CASSPGRALDEQYF. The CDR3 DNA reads TGTGCCAGCAGCCCGGGACGGGCCTTGGACGAGCAGTACTTC.